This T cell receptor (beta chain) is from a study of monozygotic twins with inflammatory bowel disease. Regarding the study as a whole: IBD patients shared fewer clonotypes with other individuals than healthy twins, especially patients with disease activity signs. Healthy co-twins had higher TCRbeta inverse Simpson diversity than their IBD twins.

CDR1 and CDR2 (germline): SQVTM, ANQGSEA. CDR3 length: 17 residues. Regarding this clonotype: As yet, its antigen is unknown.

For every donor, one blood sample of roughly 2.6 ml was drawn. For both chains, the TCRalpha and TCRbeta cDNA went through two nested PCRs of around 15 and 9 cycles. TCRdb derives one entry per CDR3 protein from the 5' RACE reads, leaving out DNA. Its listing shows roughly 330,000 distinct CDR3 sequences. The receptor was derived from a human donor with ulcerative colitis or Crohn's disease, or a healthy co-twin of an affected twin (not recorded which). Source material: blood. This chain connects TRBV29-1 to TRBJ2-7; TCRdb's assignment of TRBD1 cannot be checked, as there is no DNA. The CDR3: CSVQGGQGASLFGEQYF.